Below are 26 T cell receptor beta chains sequenced from a single sample in a study of blood T cell repertoires in COVID-19. TCRdb's copy holds only in-frame clones and misses some; the assay was immunoSEQ multiplex PCR. The table records more than 150,000 clones, 85% to 95% of them present only once. The source material was peripheral blood. These receptors came from a man aged 25-40 years with COVID-19, enrolled during active disease.

The chain recombines TRBV11-2 with TRBJ1-4; 10 bases are a match to TRBD1. Trimming at V came to 3 bases and at J to 7 bases, leaving 8 bases not matched to a gene. CDR3 length: 16 residues. Germline V gene lookup returns CDR1 SGHAT and CDR2 FQNNGV. CDR3 DNA: TGTGCCAGCAGCTTGGGGACAGGGGCTGGGGCTGAAAAACTGTTTTTT. Encoded protein: CASSLGTGAGAEKLFF. Supplemented by reference TRBV11-2 and TRBJ1-4, the full variable domain reads EAGVAQSPRYKIIEKRQSVAFWCNPISGHATLYWYQQILGQGPKLLIQFQNNGVVDDSQLPKDRFSAERLKGVDSTLKIQPAKLEDSAVYLCASSLGTGAGAEKLFFGSGTQLSVL.

The chain employs TRBV7-3 and TRBJ1-1; D remains unclear. The CDR3 length is 14 residues. Germline CDR1 reads SGHTA; CDR2 reads FQGTGA. Trimming removed 4 bases from V and 9 bases from J, with 18 bases in between. The CDR3 loop is CASSSRAGEPKAFF. In DNA, the CDR3 is TGTGCCAGCAGCTCTAGGGCCGGGGAGCCAAAAGCTTTCTTT.

For this clone: Other DNA sequences in this specimen translate into the identical CDR3. The chain uses TRBV4-1 and TRBJ2-7; D remains unclear. Germline loops: CDR1 MGHRA, CDR2 YSYEKL. V lost 3 bases, J lost 0 bases, and 6 bases lay in between. The CDR3 runs to 13 residues. The CDR3 region is CASSQGTSYEQYF. CDR3 in DNA: TGCGCCAGCAGCCAGGGCACCTCCTACGAGCAGTACTTC.

The gene calls are TRBV12-3 or TRBV12-4 and TRBJ2-7, with TRBD2 matching over 7 bases. This CDR3 comprises 13 residues. V was pared by 6 bases and J by 2 bases, with 4 bases of the junction left unmatched. This chain's CDR3 is CASSPTSTYEQYF. In DNA, the CDR3 is TGTGCCAGCAGCCCGACTAGCACCTACGAGCAGTACTTC.

The V gene is TRBV19, the J gene TRBJ2-7, with D tentatively TRBD2 (5 bases). V lost 4 bases and J 2 bases, leaving 15 bases between the germline ends. The CDR3 contains 15 residues. CDR1 and CDR2 (germline): LNHDA, SQIVND (reference sequence). The CDR3 reads CASSKVEDATYEQYF. CDR3 nucleotide sequence: TGTGCCAGTAGTAAAGTGGAGGACGCGACCTACGAGCAGTACTTC.

V gene TRBV4-1 combines with J gene TRBJ2-7, with TRBD1 matching over 8 bases. The germline gives CDR1 MGHRA, CDR2 YSYEKL. Losses at the gene ends were 5 bases for V and 5 bases for J; bases not matched to a gene: 11. The CDR3 is made up of 15 amino acids. CDR3 sequence: CASSKTGTGGHEQYF. As DNA, the CDR3 is TGCGCCAGCAGCAAGACGGGAACAGGGGGTCACGAGCAGTACTTC.

The chain links TRBV6-5 to TRBJ2-6; a weak D match, TRBD2 (5 bases). Germline V gives CDR1 MNHEY, CDR2 SVGAGI. This CDR3 region has 14 residues. Trimming pared 7 bases from V and 4 bases from J, leaving 11 bases between. The CDR3 protein is CASTQAGGANVLTF. CDR3 in DNA: TGTGCCAGCACCCAGGCGGGCGGGGCCAACGTCCTGACTTTC.

The CDR3 DNA reads TGTGCCAGTAGTATATCCCTGGACAGGGCCTACACCTTC. This encodes CASSISLDRAYTF. The chain joins TRBV19 to TRBJ1-2; TRBD1 aligns across 8 bases. The V gene end was trimmed by 2 bases and the J gene end by 10 bases; junction bases not matched to a gene: 6. In germline, CDR1 is LNHDA, CDR2 SQIVND (reference sequence). CDR3 size: 13 residues.

This clone was counted only a few times. The gene calls are TRBV2 and TRBJ1-2; 8 nucleotides match TRBD1. The CDR3 extends over 14 amino acids. Germline-derived CDR1 and CDR2 are SNHLY and FYNNEI. V trimming: 6 bases; J trimming: 5 bases; junction bases outside the gene matches: 8. This CDR3 reads CASRGQAPGYGYTF. The CDR3 nucleotides read TGTGCCAGCAGGGGACAGGCCCCCGGGTATGGCTACACCTTC.

A single count supports this clone. The chain links TRBV28 to TRBJ2-4; the match to TRBD1 covers 8 bases. Germline values: CDR1 MDHEN, CDR2 SYDVKM. This CDR3 is 15 amino acids long. The V segment lost 7 bases and the J segment 1 base; nucleotides outside the gene matches: 6. In DNA form, the CDR3 reads TGTGCCAGCATCCAGGGGGCGATGGCCAAAAACATTCAGTACTTC. This encodes CASIQGAMAKNIQYF.

This clone has a handful of counts. The V gene is TRBV5-1, the J gene TRBJ1-1; 7 nucleotides match TRBD1. CDR1 SGHRS and CDR2 YFSETQ come from the germline V gene. With 0 bases clipped from V and 4 bases from J, the junction kept 6 bases outside the gene matches. The CDR3 spans 15 residues. The DNA of the CDR3 is TGCGCCAGCAGCTTGGACGGTCAGGGGGTCACTGAAGCTTTCTTT. Amino acid sequence: CASSLDGQGVTEAFF.

The chain employs TRBV7-2 and TRBJ1-1; D remains ambiguous. Germline V CDR1 and CDR2: SGHTA, FQGNSA. Trimming stripped 7 bases from V and 1 base from J, with 10 bases between. This CDR3 spans 13 amino acids. The CDR3: CASKRQRNTEAFF. The CDR3 nucleotides read TGTGCCAGCAAAAGGCAGCGGAACACTGAAGCTTTCTTT.

The chain recombines TRBV7-9 with TRBJ1-2; D unresolved. The CDR3 loop spans 14 amino acids. CDR1 SEHNR and CDR2 FQNEAQ come from the germline V gene (reference sequence). The ends were cut back, 1 base at V and 9 bases at J, with 15 bases in the middle. This CDR3 reads CASSLDGRRIRYTF. The CDR3 DNA reads as TGTGCCAGCAGCTTAGATGGCAGGCGTATCCGCTACACCTTC.

CDR3 nucleotides: TGCAGCACCTACGTTCTGAACACTGAAGCTTTCTTT. Amino acids: CSTYVLNTEAFF. The chain recombines TRBV29-1 with TRBJ1-1, with D unclear. V lost 8 bases and J lost 0, with 10 bases in between. This CDR3 comprises 12 residues. Germline V gene lookup returns CDR1 SQVTM and CDR2 ANQGSEA.

This sequence joins TRBV6-5 and TRBJ1-2; TRBD1 matches at 8 bases. This CDR3 is built from 13 residues. Germline V CDR1 and CDR2: MNHEY, SVGAGI. Germline trimming cut 6 bases from V and 5 bases from J; bases unmatched to any gene: 5. CDR3 loop: CASSDRGEYGYTF. The CDR3 coding sequence is TGTGCCAGCAGCGACAGGGGCGAGTATGGCTACACCTTC.

This chain connects TRBV13 to TRBJ1-6; possibly TRBD1 for D (6 bases). V lost 3 bases to trimming and J lost 6 bases, with 9 bases between them. Germline V gene sequence: CDR1 PRHDT, CDR2 FYEKMQ (reference sequence). There are 14 residues in the CDR3. The CDR3 loop is CASSLDSVNSPLHF. The CDR3 DNA sequence: TGTGCCAGCAGCTTGGACAGCGTTAATTCACCCCTCCACTTT. The full variable domain, rest sourced from reference TRBV13 and TRBJ1-6, is AAGVIQSPRHLIKEKRETATLKCYPIPRHDTVYWYQQGPGQDPQFLISFYEKMQSDKGSIPDRFSAQQFSDYHSELNMSSLELGDSALYFCASSLDSVNSPLHFGNGTRLTVT.

CDR3 in amino acids: CASSLEGVDGYTF. CDR3 DNA: TGTGCCAGCAGCTTGGAGGGGGTGGATGGCTACACCTTC. This chain joins TRBV5-6 and TRBJ1-2; possible D gene TRBD1, 6 bases. The germline CDR1 and CDR2 sequences are SGHDT and YYEEEE. The CDR3 runs to 13 residues. The V end lost 0 bases, the J end lost 6 bases, and 9 bases lay between the germline ends.

J is TRBJ1-2 and V is TRBV5-1, with TRBD1 identical over 9 bases. V was pared by 4 bases and J by 4 bases, with 8 bases of the junction left unmatched. The CDR3 length is 15 residues. In germline, CDR1 is SGHRS, CDR2 YFSETQ. CDR3 in DNA: TGCGCCAGCAGCCTAGGTACAGGGGGCGTCTATGGCTACACCTTC. Its protein is CASSLGTGGVYGYTF.

V and J are TRBV9 and TRBJ1-2; TRBD1 matches at 11 bases. The germline V gene encodes CDR1 SGDLS and CDR2 YYNGEE. The CDR3 totals 13 residues. V lost 3 bases to trimming and J lost 8 bases; unmatched junction nucleotides: 3. For the CDR3, the DNA is TGTGCCAGCAGCGAGGGACAGGGGGAAGGCTACACCTTC. Its protein is CASSEGQGEGYTF. Filled out from reference TRBV9 and TRBJ1-2, the complete variable domain reads DSGVTQTPKHLITATGQRVTLRCSPRSGDLSVYWYQQSLDQGLQFLIQYYNGEERAKGNILERFSAQQFPDLHSELNLSSLELGDSALYFCASSEGQGEGYTFGSGTRLTVV.

This chain connects TRBV11-2 to TRBJ1-3; D call uncertain. V lost 1 base, J lost 0 bases, and 7 bases lay in between. Germline CDR1 and CDR2: SGHAT and FQNNGV. The CDR3 contains 15 residues. CDR3 bases: TGTGCCAGCAGCTTAGGGCTGCACTCTGGAAACACCATATATTTT. It is translated as CASSLGLHSGNTIYF.

This clone is a singleton in its sample. The gene calls are TRBV9 and TRBJ2-2; no reliable D call. This CDR3 spans 15 amino acids. In germline, CDR1 is SGDLS, CDR2 YYNGEE. V was trimmed by 0 bases and J by 1 base, leaving 7 bases between them. This CDR3 is CASSVVGWNTGELFF. The CDR3 bases are TGTGCCAGCAGCGTAGTGGGCTGGAACACCGGGGAGCTGTTTTTT.

The chain combines TRBV6-5 with TRBJ1-6, with 9 positions matching TRBD1. With 6 bases clipped from V and 4 bases from J, the junction kept 4 bases outside the gene matches. Germline V gene data show CDR1 as MNHEY and CDR2 as SVGAGI. The CDR3 length is 15 residues. The CDR3: CASRQGAGYNSPLHF. Written as DNA, the CDR3 is TGTGCCAGCAGACAGGGGGCCGGTTATAATTCACCCCTCCACTTT.

J is TRBJ1-6 and V is TRBV5-4, with 10 positions matching TRBD1. The V segment lost 4 bases and the J segment 7 bases; nucleotides outside the gene matches: 8. Germline CDR1 is SGHNT and CDR2 is YYREEE (reference sequence). The length of the CDR3 is 16 residues. The CDR3 sequence is CASSQDRGRPNSPLHF. The CDR3 DNA reads TGTGCCAGCAGCCAGGACAGGGGGAGGCCCAATTCACCCCTCCACTTT.

For this clone: Other DNA sequences within the sample encode an identical CDR3. The chain links TRBV7-9 to TRBJ1-1; D is ambiguous. Trimming stripped 0 bases from V and 5 bases from J, with 10 bases between. The CDR3 contains 14 residues. Per germline, CDR1 SEHNR and CDR2 FQNEAQ (reference sequence). The CDR3 is CASSLALGSTEAFF. CDR3 sequence (DNA): TGTGCCAGCAGCTTAGCGTTGGGCAGTACTGAAGCTTTCTTT.

The chain uses TRBV27 and TRBJ1-2, with 12 bases that match TRBD1. Per the germline V gene, CDR1 is MNHEY and CDR2 is SMNVEV (reference sequence). The CDR3 is 15 residues long. V shed 6 bases and J 3 bases; nucleotides not matched to a gene: 5. CDR3 loop: CASSPGTGGDYGYTF. CDR3 nucleotide sequence: TGTGCCAGCAGCCCCGGGACAGGGGGCGACTATGGCTACACCTTC.

The gene calls are TRBV19 and TRBJ1-2; no clear D. Germline lookup yields CDR1 LNHDA and CDR2 SQIVND (reference sequence). V dropped 9 bases and J dropped 1 base, with 21 bases sitting between them. This CDR3 region has 16 residues. Here the CDR3 reads CASHEGGLRINYGYTF. The DNA of the CDR3 is TGTGCCAGCCACGAGGGCGGTCTCCGGATTAACTATGGCTACACCTTC.